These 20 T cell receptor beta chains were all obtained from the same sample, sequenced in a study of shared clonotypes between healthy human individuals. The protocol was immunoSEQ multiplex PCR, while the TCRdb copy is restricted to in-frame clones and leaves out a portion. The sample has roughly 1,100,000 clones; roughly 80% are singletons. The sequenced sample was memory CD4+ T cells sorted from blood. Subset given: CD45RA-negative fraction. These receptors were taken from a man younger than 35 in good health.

This CDR3 is CATSQGGSGANVLTF. In nucleotides, the CDR3 is TGTGCCACCAGCCAAGGAGGCTCTGGGGCCAACGTCCTGACTTTC. The chain uses TRBV15 and TRBJ2-6; D might be TRBD2 (5 bases). Trimming removed 5 bases from V and 0 bases from J, with 8 bases in between. The CDR3 loop spans 15 amino acids. Germline V gene sequence: CDR1 LNHNV, CDR2 YYDKDF (reference sequence).

The CDR3 loop is CASSHVVLGNGSYNSPLHF. The CDR3 nucleotides read TGCGCCAGCAGTCACGTGGTTCTAGGGAATGGCTCCTATAATTCACCCCTCCACTTT. The chain recombines TRBV23-1 with TRBJ1-6; no reliable D call. TRBV23-1 is designated an ORF whose function remains uncertain. Trimming stripped 3 bases from V and 0 bases from J, with 18 bases between. The CDR3 has 19 residues.

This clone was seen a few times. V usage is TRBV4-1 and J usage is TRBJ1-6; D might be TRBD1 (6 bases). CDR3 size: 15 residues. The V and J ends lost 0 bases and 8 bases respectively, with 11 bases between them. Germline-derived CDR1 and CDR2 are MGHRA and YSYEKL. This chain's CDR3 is CASSQEGDRYSPLHF. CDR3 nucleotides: TGCGCCAGCAGCCAAGAGGGCGACAGGTATTCACCCCTCCACTTT.

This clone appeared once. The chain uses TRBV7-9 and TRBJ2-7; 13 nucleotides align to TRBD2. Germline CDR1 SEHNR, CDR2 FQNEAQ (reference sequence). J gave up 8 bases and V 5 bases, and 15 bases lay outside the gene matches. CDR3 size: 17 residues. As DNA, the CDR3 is TGTGCCAGCAGCCCCAGGACTAGCGGGGGCTCGCCTACGCAGCAGTACTTC. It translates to CASSPRTSGGSPTQQYF.

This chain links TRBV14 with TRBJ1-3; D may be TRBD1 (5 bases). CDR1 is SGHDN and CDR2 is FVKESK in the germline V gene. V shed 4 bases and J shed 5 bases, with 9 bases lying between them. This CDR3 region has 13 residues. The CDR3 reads CASSRTGRNTIYF. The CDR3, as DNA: TGTGCCAGCAGCCGAACGGGACGAAACACCATATATTTT.

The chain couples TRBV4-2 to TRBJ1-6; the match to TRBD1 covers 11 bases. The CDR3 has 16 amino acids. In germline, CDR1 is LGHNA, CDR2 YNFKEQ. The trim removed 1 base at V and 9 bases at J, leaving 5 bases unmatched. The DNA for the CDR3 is TGTGCCAGCAGCCAAGCTGTTGGGACAGGGGGTTCACCCCTCCACTTT. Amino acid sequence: CASSQAVGTGGSPLHF.

CDR3 residues: CASSPRGEGAKETQYF. For the CDR3, the DNA is TGTGCCAGCAGTCCCCGGGGGGAGGGGGCGAAAGAGACCCAGTACTTC. The gene calls are TRBV28 and TRBJ2-5, with D possibly called TRBD1 or TRBD2 (7 bases each). The germline V and J ends were trimmed by 5 bases and 3 bases, with 19 bases remaining between them. Germline-derived CDR1 and CDR2 are MDHEN and SYDVKM. The CDR3 sequence is 16 residues long.

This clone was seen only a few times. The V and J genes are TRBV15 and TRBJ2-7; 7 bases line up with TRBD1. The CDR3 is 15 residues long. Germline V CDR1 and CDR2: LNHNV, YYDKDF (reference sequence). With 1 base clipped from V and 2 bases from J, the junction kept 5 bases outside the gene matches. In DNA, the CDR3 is TGTGCCACCAGCAGAGTGACAGGGTCTGCCTACGAGCAGTACTTC. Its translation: CATSRVTGSAYEQYF.

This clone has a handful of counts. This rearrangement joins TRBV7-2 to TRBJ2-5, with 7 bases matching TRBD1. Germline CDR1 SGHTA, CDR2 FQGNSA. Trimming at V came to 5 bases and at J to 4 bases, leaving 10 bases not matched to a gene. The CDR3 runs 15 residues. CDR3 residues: CASSIDRAPRETQYF. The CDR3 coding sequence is TGTGCCAGCAGCATCGACAGGGCCCCCCGAGAGACCCAGTACTTC.

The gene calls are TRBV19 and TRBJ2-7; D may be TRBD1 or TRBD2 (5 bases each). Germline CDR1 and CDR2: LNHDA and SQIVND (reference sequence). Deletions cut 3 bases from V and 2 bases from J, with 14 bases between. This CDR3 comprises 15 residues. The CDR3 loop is CASSIRQGPTYEQYF. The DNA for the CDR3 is TGTGCCAGTAGTATTCGTCAGGGACCCACCTACGAGCAGTACTTC.

CDR3 sequence reads: CASSTDNRAALHF. CDR3 coding DNA: TGTGCCAGCAGCACGGACAACAGGGCGGCCCTCCACTTT. The chain joins TRBV6-1 to TRBJ1-6, with D perhaps TRBD1 (6 bases). CDR1 and CDR2 from the germline V gene are MNHNS and SASEGT. V dropped 6 bases and J dropped 14 bases, with 17 bases sitting between them. CDR3 length: 13 residues.

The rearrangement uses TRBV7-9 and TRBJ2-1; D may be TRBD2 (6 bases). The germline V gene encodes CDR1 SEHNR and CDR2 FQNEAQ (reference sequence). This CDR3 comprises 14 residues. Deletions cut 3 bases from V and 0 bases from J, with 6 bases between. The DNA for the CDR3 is TGTGCCAGCAGCTTGGACTACTCCTACAATGAGCAGTTCTTC. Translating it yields CASSLDYSYNEQFF.

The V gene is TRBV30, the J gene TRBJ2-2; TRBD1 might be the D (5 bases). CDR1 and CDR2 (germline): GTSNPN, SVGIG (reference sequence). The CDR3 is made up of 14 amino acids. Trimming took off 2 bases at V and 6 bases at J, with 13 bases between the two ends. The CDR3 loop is CAWSRPTVSGELFF. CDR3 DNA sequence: TGTGCCTGGAGTCGTCCGACAGTCTCCGGGGAGCTGTTTTTT.

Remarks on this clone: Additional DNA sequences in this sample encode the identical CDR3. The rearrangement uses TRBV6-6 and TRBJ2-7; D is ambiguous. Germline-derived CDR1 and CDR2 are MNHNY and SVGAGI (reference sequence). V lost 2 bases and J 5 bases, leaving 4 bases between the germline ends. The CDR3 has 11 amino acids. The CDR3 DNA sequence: TGTGCCAGCAGTTACGCCAACGAGCAGTACTTC. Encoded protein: CASSYANEQYF.

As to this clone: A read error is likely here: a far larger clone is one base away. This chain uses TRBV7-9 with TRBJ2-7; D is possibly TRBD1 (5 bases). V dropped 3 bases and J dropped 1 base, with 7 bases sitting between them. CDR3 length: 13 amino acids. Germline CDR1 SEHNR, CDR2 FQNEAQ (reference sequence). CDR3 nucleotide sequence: TGTGCCAGCAGCTTCGGACAATCCTACGAGCAGTACTTC. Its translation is CASSFGQSYEQYF.

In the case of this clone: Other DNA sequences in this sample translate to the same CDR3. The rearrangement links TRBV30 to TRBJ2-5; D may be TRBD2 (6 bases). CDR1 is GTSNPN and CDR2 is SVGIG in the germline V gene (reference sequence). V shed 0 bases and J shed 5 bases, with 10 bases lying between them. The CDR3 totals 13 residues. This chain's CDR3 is CAWSVGGVETQYF. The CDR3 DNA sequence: TGTGCCTGGAGTGTAGGAGGGGTTGAGACCCAGTACTTC.

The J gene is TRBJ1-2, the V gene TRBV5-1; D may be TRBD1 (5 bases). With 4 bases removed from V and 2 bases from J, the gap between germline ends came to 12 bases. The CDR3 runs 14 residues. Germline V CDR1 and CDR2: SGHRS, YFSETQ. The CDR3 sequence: CASSLRDSNYGYTF. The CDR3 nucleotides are TGCGCCAGCAGCCTCCGCGACAGCAACTATGGCTACACCTTC. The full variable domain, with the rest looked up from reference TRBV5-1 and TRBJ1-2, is KAGVTQTPRYLIKTRGQQVTLSCSPISGHRSVSWYQQTPGQGLQFLFEYFSETQRNKGNFPGRFSGRQFSNSRSEMNVSTLELGDSALYLCASSLRDSNYGYTFGSGTRLTVV.

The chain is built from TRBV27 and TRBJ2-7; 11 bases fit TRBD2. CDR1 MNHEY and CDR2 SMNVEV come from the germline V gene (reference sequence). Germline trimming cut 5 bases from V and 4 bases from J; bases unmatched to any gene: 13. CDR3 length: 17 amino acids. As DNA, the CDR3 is TGTGCCAGCAGTAACTATTTAGGGACTAGCGGTGGATACGAGCAGTACTTC. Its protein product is CASSNYLGTSGGYEQYF.

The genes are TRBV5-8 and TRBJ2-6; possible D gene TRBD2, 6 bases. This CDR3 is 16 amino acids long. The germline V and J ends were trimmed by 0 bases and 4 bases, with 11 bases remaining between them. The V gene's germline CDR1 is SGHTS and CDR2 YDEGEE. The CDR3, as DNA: TGTGCCAGCAGCTTGGCGGGGACTGGGGGGGCCAACGTCCTGACTTTC. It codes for CASSLAGTGGANVLTF.

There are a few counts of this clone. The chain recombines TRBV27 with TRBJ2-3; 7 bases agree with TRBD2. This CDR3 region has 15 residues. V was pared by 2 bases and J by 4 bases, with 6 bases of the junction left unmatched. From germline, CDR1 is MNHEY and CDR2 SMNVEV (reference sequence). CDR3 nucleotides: TGTGCCAGCAGTTTACGGGGGGATAGGTCAGATACGCAGTATTTT. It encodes CASSLRGDRSDTQYF.